The next 29 T cell receptor beta chains were all read from a single sample in a study of T-cell reconstitution after alpha-beta-depleted transplantation in children. This sample's TCRbeta library carried unique molecular identifier barcodes. TCRdb independently ran MiXCR on the PCR reads; one entry per CDR3 protein. The sample lists 600,000 to 800,000 distinct CDR3 sequences, approximately 14% occurring once. Sequenced material: PBMCs, taken before TCRalphabeta/CD19-depleted stem cell transplant. These receptor sequences come from a girl aged 2-10 years with congenital amegakaryocytic thrombocytopenia, due to receive a stem cell transplant.

The gene calls are TRBV30 and TRBJ1-1, with D possibly TRBD1 on 6 matching bases. CDR1 is GTSNPN and CDR2 is SVGIG in the germline V gene (reference sequence). The CDR3 runs 14 residues. Deletions cut 5 bases from V and 5 bases from J, with 18 bases between. The CDR3 spells CAWCPWGLGTEAFF. The CDR3 nucleotides are TGTGCCTGGTGCCCGTGGGGGCTGGGAACTGAAGCTTTCTTT.

The rearrangement joins TRBV5-8 to TRBJ1-2, with 8 bases identical to TRBD1. J lost 8 bases, V lost 1 base, and 7 bases had no gene match. The CDR3 extends over 14 amino acids. Germline values: CDR1 SGHTS, CDR2 YDEGEE. For the CDR3, the DNA is TGTGCCAGCAGCTTGCTAGGACAGGGTAGCGGCTACACCTTC. It translates to CASSLLGQGSGYTF.

The chain links TRBV7-7 to TRBJ2-3; D may be TRBD1 or TRBD2 (6 bases each). Germline lookup yields CDR1 SSHAT and CDR2 FNYEAQ (reference sequence). V lost 6 bases and J 6 bases, leaving 13 bases between the germline ends. This CDR3 contains 13 residues. The CDR3 DNA reads TGTGCCAGCAGTACCGGGGGCGCGGATACGCAGTATTTT. Its translation: CASSTGGADTQYF.

V is TRBV7-6 and J is TRBJ2-1; D is unresolved. Looked up from germline, CDR1 is SGHVS and CDR2 is FNYEAQ. V was shortened by 5 bases and J by 3 bases, with 14 bases between the two germline ends. The CDR3 consists of 15 residues. CDR3 sequence: CASSPGPVGYNEQFF. In DNA, the CDR3 is TGTGCCAGCAGCCCAGGTCCCGTGGGCTACAATGAGCAGTTCTTC.

This clonotype was recorded many times. The chain uses TRBV20-1 and TRBJ2-1; 9 bases are shared with TRBD2. Germline CDR1 is DFQATT and CDR2 is SNEGSKA (reference sequence). CDR3 length: 16 residues. J lost 0 bases, V lost 6 bases, and 9 bases had no gene match. CDR3 bases: TGCAGTGCCGATCGACTAGCGGATAGCTCCTACAATGAGCAGTTCTTC. Translated: CSADRLADSSYNEQFF.

This clonotype was found many times. This chain connects TRBV20-1 to TRBJ2-3; 9 bases map to TRBD2. The CDR3 contains 15 residues. The germline V gene has CDR1 DFQATT and CDR2 SNEGSKA (reference sequence). V shed 3 bases and J 1 base; nucleotides not matched to a gene: 5. CDR3 sequence: CSARVLAGRTDTQYF. Written as DNA, the CDR3 is TGCAGTGCTAGGGTACTAGCGGGCCGCACAGATACGCAGTATTTT.

The rearrangement joins TRBV20-1 to TRBJ2-1; 8 nucleotides line up with TRBD2. The V gene's germline CDR1 is DFQATT and CDR2 SNEGSKA (reference sequence). V lost 8 bases and J lost 6; bases outside the gene matches: 12. This CDR3 is 14 amino acids long. CDR3 in DNA: TGCAGTTCGGGAGGGACAAGGGGAAGCAATGAGCAGTTCTTC. The encoded protein is CSSGGTRGSNEQFF.

This clonotype was seen ten or more times. V usage is TRBV18 and J usage is TRBJ2-7; D might be TRBD2 (6 bases). There are 13 residues in the CDR3. V lost 3 bases to trimming and J lost 6 bases, with 12 bases between them. Per germline, CDR1 KGHSH and CDR2 LQKENI. The CDR3 spells CASSPEGSGEQYF. The DNA for the CDR3 is TGTGCCAGCTCACCGGAGGGTTCAGGCGAGCAGTACTTC.

The sample holds many counts of this clonotype. The V gene is TRBV11-1, the J gene TRBJ1-3; D uncertain. Germline V gives CDR1 SGHAT, CDR2 FQDESV (reference sequence). V lost 2 bases to trimming and J lost 0 bases, with 8 bases between them. The CDR3 spans 15 residues. The DNA for the CDR3 is TGTGCCAGCAGCTTACGCGGGAGCTCTGGAAACACCATATATTTT. It encodes CASSLRGSSGNTIYF.

This clonotype was observed at least ten times. CDR3 region: CASSPETGGQETQYF. The CDR3 region has the DNA TGTGCCAGCTCACCAGAGACAGGGGGACAAGAGACCCAGTACTTC. The V gene is TRBV18, the J gene TRBJ2-5; 9 bases align to TRBD1. The CDR3 contains 15 residues. CDR1 and CDR2 (germline): KGHSH, LQKENI. J was trimmed by 2 bases and V by 2 bases; bases with no gene match: 3.

This clonotype was counted ten times or more. The rearrangement joins TRBV10-3 to TRBJ2-5; D uncertain. Trimming removed 4 bases from V and 1 base from J, with 13 bases in between. CDR3 size: 15 residues. Per the germline V gene, CDR1 is ENHRY and CDR2 is SYGVKD. The DNA for the CDR3 is TGTGCCATCAGTGCTGGACCGTCATTCCAAGAGACCCAGTACTTC. This codes for CAISAGPSFQETQYF.

This clonotype was recorded at least ten times. The CDR3 here is CSTYPAGELNEQFF. As DNA, the CDR3 is TGCAGTACCTATCCGGCGGGAGAGCTGAATGAGCAGTTCTTC. The chain employs TRBV20-1 and TRBJ2-1; 7 bases align to TRBD2. Per germline, CDR1 DFQATT and CDR2 SNEGSKA (reference sequence). The CDR3 extends over 14 amino acids. The V gene end was trimmed by 8 bases and the J gene end by 7 bases; junction bases not matched to a gene: 14.

In this sample, this clonotype turned up many times. The V gene is TRBV5-1, the J gene TRBJ2-1; D is tentatively TRBD1 or TRBD2 (5 bases each). The V and J ends lost 0 bases and 4 bases respectively, with 11 bases between them. The germline gives CDR1 SGHRS, CDR2 YFSETQ. The CDR3 is made up of 15 amino acids. CDR3 loop: CASSLEGTVYNEQFF. CDR3 in DNA: TGCGCCAGCAGCTTGGAAGGGACGGTTTACAATGAGCAGTTCTTC.

This clonotype was detected only a few times. V gene TRBV30 combines with J gene TRBJ2-3; 8 nucleotides agree with TRBD1. Per germline, CDR1 GTSNPN and CDR2 SVGIG (reference sequence). The CDR3 has 12 amino acids. V lost 1 base, J lost 12 bases, and 6 bases stayed unmatched. The CDR3 region is CAWSEAGTGQYF. Here the CDR3 DNA reads TGTGCCTGGAGTGAGGCGGGGACAGGCCAGTATTTT.

This clonotype occurred many times. The gene calls are TRBV20-1 and TRBJ2-1; 7 bases agree with TRBD2. Trimming removed 6 bases from V and 2 bases from J; junction bases left unmatched: 7. Germline loops: CDR1 DFQATT, CDR2 SNEGSKA (reference sequence). The CDR3 has 14 residues. The CDR3: CSARASGTYNEQFF. DNA of the CDR3: TGCAGTGCCCGTGCTAGCGGAACCTACAATGAGCAGTTCTTC.

This clonotype has a handful of counts. CDR3 loop: CATSKNGLPAKNIQYF. The CDR3 bases are TGTGCCACCAGCAAAAATGGACTCCCAGCCAAAAACATTCAGTACTTC. The genes are TRBV15 and TRBJ2-4, with a tentative D call TRBD2 (5 bases). V was shortened by 4 bases and J by 0 bases, with 13 bases between the two germline ends. The CDR3 length is 16 residues. Per the germline V gene, CDR1 is LNHNV and CDR2 is YYDKDF (reference sequence).

This clonotype was recorded many times. This chain joins TRBV29-1 and TRBJ2-7; D call uncertain. Trimming took off 4 bases at V and 7 bases at J, with 17 bases between the two ends. Germline CDR1 and CDR2: SQVTM and ANQGSEA. The CDR3 is 13 residues long. The CDR3 here is CSVVSAVRLEQYF. The CDR3 DNA reads TGCAGCGTTGTCTCCGCGGTGCGGCTGGAGCAGTACTTC.

The chain combines TRBV20-1 with TRBJ2-1, with D perhaps matching TRBD2 (7 bases). The CDR3 totals 16 residues. Germline V CDR1 and CDR2: DFQATT, SNEGSKA (reference sequence). Trimming shortened V by 6 bases and J by 5 bases, and 23 bases separated the two germline ends. The CDR3 loop is CSAHPSTGTIDNEQFF. The CDR3 nucleotides read TGCAGTGCCCACCCTAGCACAGGGACTATAGACAATGAGCAGTTCTTC.

This clonotype has a handful of counts. The chain combines TRBV20-1 with TRBJ2-1; unclear D gene. V shed 0 bases and J shed 4 bases, with 16 bases lying between them. The CDR3 consists of 16 residues. Germline V gene data show CDR1 as DFQATT and CDR2 as SNEGSKA (reference sequence). The CDR3 loop reads CSARDSVTKTYNEQFF. The CDR3 nucleotides are TGCAGTGCTAGAGATTCGGTAACCAAGACTTACAATGAGCAGTTCTTC.

There are many counts of this clonotype. The rearrangement joins TRBV5-1 to TRBJ2-7; tentative D call: TRBD2 (6 bases). V shed 2 bases and J shed 1 base, with 13 bases lying between them. This CDR3 has 15 residues. The V gene's germline CDR1 is SGHRS and CDR2 YFSETQ. The CDR3 region has the DNA TGCGCCAGCAGCTTCGAAGCGGGTAGATCCTACGAGCAGTACTTC. Translation: CASSFEAGRSYEQYF.

The table lists this clonotype with a few counts. The rearrangement links TRBV5-1 to TRBJ2-1, with D tentatively TRBD1 (6 bases). There are 16 residues in the CDR3. Per the germline V gene, CDR1 is SGHRS and CDR2 is YFSETQ. Trimming shortened V by 0 bases and J by 9 bases, and 19 bases separated the two germline ends. CDR3 sequence reads: CASSLAQGQRAAEQFF. DNA for the CDR3: TGCGCCAGCAGCTTGGCCCAAGGACAGCGAGCCGCTGAGCAGTTCTTC.

This clonotype was seen only a few times. The CDR3 nucleotides read TGTGCCAGCAGTTACTCGACAAGAAACACCATATATTTT. This codes for CASSYSTRNTIYF. The V and J genes are TRBV6-2 or TRBV6-3 and TRBJ1-3; no reliable D call. CDR1 and CDR2 (germline): MNHEY, SVGEGT. V lost 0 bases, J lost 5 bases, and 5 bases lay in between. The length of the CDR3 is 13 residues.

This clonotype was observed at least ten times. The chain couples TRBV12-3 or TRBV12-4 to TRBJ2-3; a possible D gene is TRBD1 (6 bases). V lost 6 bases and J lost 0, with 13 bases in between. The CDR3 covers 15 residues. The CDR3 protein is CASSRGISSTDTQYF. CDR3 nucleotides: TGTGCCAGCAGCAGGGGCATTTCTAGCACAGATACGCAGTATTTT.

In this sample, this clonotype turned up a few times. This chain links TRBV4-1 with TRBJ2-1; D gene uncertain. V was cut by 2 bases and J by 6 bases, with 11 bases left in between. The CDR3 is made up of 14 amino acids. In germline, CDR1 is MGHRA, CDR2 YSYEKL. The DNA for the CDR3 is TGCGCCAGCAGCCAACCAGCTAAAGTCAATGAGCAGTTCTTC. Translating gives CASSQPAKVNEQFF.

The chain employs TRBV9 and TRBJ2-5; no definite D call. The CDR3 contains 14 residues. Germline V lookup: CDR1 SGDLS, CDR2 YYNGEE. V was shortened by 3 bases and J by 1 base, with 10 bases between the two germline ends. The CDR3 sequence is CASSGRQPQETQYF. In DNA, the CDR3 is TGTGCCAGCAGCGGAAGACAACCCCAAGAGACCCAGTACTTC.

The sample holds many counts of this clonotype. The chain combines TRBV7-9 with TRBJ2-1; 7 bases align to TRBD2. The CDR3 totals 15 residues. V gave up 4 bases and J gave up 9 bases; unmatched junction bases: 12. Germline CDR1 is SEHNR and CDR2 is FQNEAQ (reference sequence). CDR3 region: CASSWSGKFVSEQFF. Written as DNA, the CDR3 is TGTGCCAGCAGCTGGAGCGGGAAGTTCGTAAGTGAGCAGTTCTTC.

The V call is TRBV7-2, the J call TRBJ2-7, with 11 bases aligning to TRBD2. The CDR3 consists of 17 residues. The ends lost 5 bases at V and 5 bases at J; junction bases unmatched: 14. The V gene's germline CDR1 is SGHTA and CDR2 FQGNSA. The CDR3 here is CASSRKTSGTPSDEQYF. CDR3 nucleotides: TGTGCCAGCAGCCGGAAGACTAGCGGGACCCCCTCTGACGAGCAGTACTTC.

This clonotype was recorded many times. The rearrangement joins TRBV5-1 to TRBJ1-6, with 7 bases matching TRBD1. The CDR3 consists of 15 residues. V was clipped by 3 bases and J by 10 bases; unmatched bases: 10. Germline lookup yields CDR1 SGHRS and CDR2 YFSETQ. CDR3 loop: CASSSTGTGDSPLHF. CDR3 bases: TGCGCCAGCAGCTCGACAGGGACGGGGGACTCACCCCTCCACTTT.

This clonotype was seen a handful of times. The chain joins TRBV4-1 to TRBJ2-7; D is unclear. CDR1 and CDR2 from the germline V gene are MGHRA and YSYEKL. The CDR3 covers 14 residues. The V gene lost 0 bases and the J gene lost 3 bases, with 9 bases spanning the gap. For the CDR3, the DNA is TGCGCCAGCAGCCAAGAAGACCAGAACTACGAGCAGTACTTC. This codes for CASSQEDQNYEQYF.